This T cell receptor beta chain was sequenced during a study of OX40 agonist ivuxolimab in advanced cancers. Study context: Cohort: around 86% men, mean age approximately 64, aged about 23 to 80.

Worth noting for this clone: Its antigen is not known.

Study-level points and caveats: Certain nonresponders additionally had low normalized T-cell clonal expansion.

Clones were read by immunoSEQ multiplex PCR, and TCRdb kept only the in-frame ones, dropping some. This table has 50,000 to 65,000 clones, roughly 91% appearing once. The germline V gene encodes CDR1 SQVTM and CDR2 ANQGSEA. CDR3 length equals 12 residues. Deletions cut 0 bases from V and 8 bases from J, with 10 bases between. This clonotype was obtained from an adult with an advanced solid tumor such as melanoma, head and neck, liver or kidney cancer. This rearrangement joins TRBV29-1 to TRBJ1-2, with D perhaps TRBD1 (6 bases). Sequenced here: CD4+ or CD8+ T cells sorted from blood, sampled in a trial of the OX40 agonist ivuxolimab. Here the CDR3 reads CSVEDGGAGYTF. CDR3 sequence (DNA): TGCAGCGTTGAAGATGGGGGGGCGGGCTACACCTTC.